This TCR beta chain stems from a study of T-cell reconstitution after alpha-beta-depleted transplantation in children. Germline lookup yields CDR1 KGHDR and CDR2 SFDVKD. This CDR3 region has 16 residues. V was pared by 5 bases and J by 5 bases, with 11 bases of the junction left unmatched. This clonotype turned up a few times. Its antigen is undetermined. Overall study results and limits: At around two months after transplant, the alpha-beta T cells were reportedly derived from several hundred expanded clones that came from non-depleted graft cells. Where some patients showed high TCRbeta diversity at day 60, it came from recipient T cells and thymic progenitors that had survived.

Unique molecular identifiers were used in preparing the TCRbeta library. TCRdb fed the PCR reads into MiXCR, producing one record per CDR3 protein. The table lists hundreds of thousands of distinct CDR3 sequences, about 17% of them singletons. The receptor's source is a boy under three years old who had a stem cell transplant for Wiskott-Aldrich syndrome, so the T cells may come from the graft donor. The starting material was PBMCs, mostly from graft donor cells, obtained 360 days after TCRalphabeta/CD19-depleted stem cell transplant. This chain joins TRBV24-1 and TRBJ2-3; 8 nucleotides match TRBD2. The chain's CDR3 is CATSGDSGVFKDTQYF. CDR3 bases: TGTGCCACCAGTGGCGATAGCGGGGTTTTTAAAGATACGCAGTATTTT.